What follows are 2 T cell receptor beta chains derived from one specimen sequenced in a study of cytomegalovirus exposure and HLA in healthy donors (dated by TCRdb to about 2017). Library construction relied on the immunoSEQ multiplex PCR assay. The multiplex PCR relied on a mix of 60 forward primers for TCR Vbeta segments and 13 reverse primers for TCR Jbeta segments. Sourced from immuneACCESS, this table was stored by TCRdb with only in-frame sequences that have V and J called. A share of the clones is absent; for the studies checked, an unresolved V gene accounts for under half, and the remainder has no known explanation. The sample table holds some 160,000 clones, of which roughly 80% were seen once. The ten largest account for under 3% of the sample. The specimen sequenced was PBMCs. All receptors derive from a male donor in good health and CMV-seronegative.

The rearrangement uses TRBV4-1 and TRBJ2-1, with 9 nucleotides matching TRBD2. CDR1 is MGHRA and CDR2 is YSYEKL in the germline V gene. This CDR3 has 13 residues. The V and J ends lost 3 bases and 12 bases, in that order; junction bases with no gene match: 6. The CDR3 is CASSHGSGGSQFF. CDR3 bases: TGCGCCAGCAGCCATGGTAGCGGGGGATCGCAGTTCTTC.

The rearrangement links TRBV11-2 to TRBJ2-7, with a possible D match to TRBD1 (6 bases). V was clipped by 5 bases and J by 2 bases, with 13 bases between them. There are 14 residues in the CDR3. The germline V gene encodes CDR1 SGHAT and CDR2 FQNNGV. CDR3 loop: CASSTRQDTYEQYF. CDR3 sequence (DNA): TGTGCCAGCAGCACCCGACAGGATACCTACGAGCAGTACTTC. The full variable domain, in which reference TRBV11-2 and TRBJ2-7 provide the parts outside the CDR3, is EAGVAQSPRYKIIEKRQSVAFWCNPISGHATLYWYQQILGQGPKLLIQFQNNGVVDDSQLPKDRFSAERLKGVDSTLKIQPAKLEDSAVYLCASSTRQDTYEQYFGPGTRLTVT.